These T cell receptor beta chains were read from a single sample in a study of blood T cell repertoires in COVID-19. The protocol was immunoSEQ multiplex PCR, while the TCRdb copy is restricted to in-frame clones and leaves out a portion. The sample holds about 300,000 clones, 90% to 95% seen once. The sequenced sample consisted of peripheral blood. The receptors come from a woman in her 30s with COVID-19, enrolled during active disease. CDR3s include the opening cysteine and the closing phenylalanine or tryptophan. The D gene is left open where the match is weak. Clone size is not always given. Where it is, it says once, few, many or a class for expanded clones.

j_call: TRBJ2-1
d_call: TRBD2
clone_size: .
v_call: TRBV7-9
cdr3_aa: CASRRDYYNEQFF
cdr3_nt: TGTGCCAGCAGGCGGGACTACTACAATGAGCAGTTCTTC

j_call: TRBJ2-7
d_call: TRBD2
clone_size: once
v_call: TRBV3-1/TRBV3-2
cdr3_aa: CASSHTSGSPKPYEQYF
cdr3_nt: TGTGCCAGCAGCCACACTAGCGGGAGTCCCAAACCCTACGAGCAGTACTTC

j_call: TRBJ2-7
d_call: TRBD2
clone_size: .
v_call: TRBV27
cdr3_aa: CASRGKLAGVRSYEQYF
cdr3_nt: TGTGCCAGCAGGGGAAAACTAGCGGGAGTAAGATCCTACGAGCAGTACTTC

j_call: TRBJ2-3
d_call: .
clone_size: .
v_call: TRBV12-3/TRBV12-4
cdr3_aa: CASSSGTDTQYF
cdr3_nt: TGTGCCAGCAGTTCCGGCACAGATACGCAGTATTTT

j_call: TRBJ1-1
d_call: .
clone_size: .
v_call: TRBV2
cdr3_aa: CASSEGLLQGWGTEAFF
cdr3_nt: TGTGCCAGCAGTGAAGGTTTATTGCAGGGTTGGGGCACTGAAGCTTTCTTT

j_call: TRBJ1-6
d_call: .
clone_size: .
v_call: TRBV6-4
cdr3_aa: CASSGPSGDSPLHF
cdr3_nt: TGTGCCAGCAGTGGCCCCTCGGGGGATTCACCCCTCCACTTT

j_call: TRBJ2-1
d_call: TRBD2
clone_size: .
v_call: TRBV4-2
cdr3_aa: CASSQEEALATLSYNEQFF
cdr3_nt: TGTGCCAGCAGCCAAGAGGAGGCACTAGCGACACTCTCCTACAATGAGCAGTTCTTC

j_call: TRBJ1-5
d_call: .
clone_size: .
v_call: TRBV7-8
cdr3_aa: CASSSGGREQPQHF
cdr3_nt: TGTGCCAGCAGCTCCGGGGGGCGTGAGCAGCCCCAGCATTTT

j_call: TRBJ2-1
d_call: .
clone_size: .
v_call: TRBV14
cdr3_aa: CASSPYADTSYNEQFF
cdr3_nt: TGTGCCAGCAGTCCCTACGCGGATACCTCCTACAATGAGCAGTTCTTC

j_call: TRBJ1-5
d_call: .
clone_size: .
v_call: TRBV19
cdr3_aa: CASSIGAGNQPQHF
cdr3_nt: TGTGCCAGTAGTATAGGGGCAGGGAATCAGCCCCAGCATTTT

j_call: TRBJ1-2
d_call: TRBD1
clone_size: .
v_call: TRBV5-4
cdr3_aa: CASSMKTGNYGYTF
cdr3_nt: TGTGCCAGCAGCATGAAGACAGGGAACTATGGCTACACCTTC

j_call: TRBJ2-7
d_call: TRBD1
clone_size: few
v_call: TRBV10-1
cdr3_aa: CASSASGTGIYEQYF
cdr3_nt: TGCGCCAGCAGTGCATCCGGGACAGGGATCTACGAGCAGTACTTC

j_call: TRBJ1-1
d_call: .
clone_size: .
v_call: TRBV7-3
cdr3_aa: CASSLSVNTEAFF
cdr3_nt: TGTGCCAGCAGCTTAAGCGTGAACACTGAAGCTTTCTTT

j_call: TRBJ1-2
d_call: TRBD1
clone_size: .
v_call: TRBV29-1
cdr3_aa: CSVGNRGAGYGYTF
cdr3_nt: TGCAGCGTTGGGAACAGGGGGGCGGGCTATGGCTACACCTTC

j_call: TRBJ2-1
d_call: .
clone_size: .
v_call: TRBV7-6
cdr3_aa: CASSLTGSSYNEQFF
cdr3_nt: TGTGCCAGCAGCCTTACAGGGAGCTCCTACAATGAGCAGTTCTTC

j_call: TRBJ2-3
d_call: .
clone_size: .
v_call: TRBV10-1
cdr3_aa: CASSESLGGPDTQYF
cdr3_nt: TGCGCCAGCAGTGAGTCGTTGGGGGGGCCAGATACGCAGTATTTT

j_call: TRBJ2-7
d_call: TRBD1
clone_size: .
v_call: TRBV20-1
cdr3_aa: CSALTGNEQYF
cdr3_nt: TGCAGTGCACTGACAGGGAACGAGCAGTACTTC

j_call: TRBJ2-7
d_call: TRBD2
clone_size: .
v_call: TRBV28
cdr3_aa: CASSSPGTSGSYAYEQYF
cdr3_nt: TGTGCCAGCAGTAGTCCGGGGACTAGCGGGAGTTACGCCTACGAGCAGTACTTC

j_call: TRBJ2-3
d_call: TRBD2
clone_size: .
v_call: TRBV9
cdr3_aa: CASSVGSGTSDTQYF
cdr3_nt: TGTGCCAGCAGCGTAGGAAGCGGGACCTCAGATACGCAGTATTTT

j_call: TRBJ1-4
d_call: TRBD1
clone_size: .
v_call: TRBV28
cdr3_aa: CASSRTGAYEKLFF
cdr3_nt: TGTGCCAGCAGTAGGACAGGGGCCTATGAAAAACTGTTTTTT

j_call: TRBJ1-2
d_call: TRBD1
clone_size: .
v_call: TRBV7-2
cdr3_aa: CASSFAGQDYGYTF
cdr3_nt: TGTGCCAGCAGCTTTGCTGGACAGGACTATGGCTACACCTTC

j_call: TRBJ2-2
d_call: TRBD1
clone_size: .
v_call: TRBV23-1
cdr3_aa: CASIQAGQGITGELFF
cdr3_nt: TGCGCCAGCATACAAGCAGGACAGGGGATTACCGGGGAGCTGTTTTTT

j_call: TRBJ2-7
d_call: TRBD1
clone_size: .
v_call: TRBV2
cdr3_aa: CASSDQGVSYEQYF
cdr3_nt: TGTGCCAGCAGTGACCAGGGGGTCTCCTACGAGCAGTACTTC

j_call: TRBJ1-2
d_call: .
clone_size: .
v_call: TRBV30
cdr3_aa: CAWSFLGTDGYTF
cdr3_nt: TGTGCCTGGAGTTTCCTAGGGACTGATGGCTACACCTTC

j_call: TRBJ2-1
d_call: .
clone_size: .
v_call: TRBV24-1
cdr3_aa: CATSDAVSGQGLDEQFF
cdr3_nt: TGTGCCACCAGTGATGCGGTATCGGGACAGGGACTAGATGAGCAGTTCTTC

j_call: TRBJ2-7
d_call: TRBD2
clone_size: .
v_call: TRBV28
cdr3_aa: CASLGLAGSYEQYF
cdr3_nt: TGTGCCAGCCTGGGACTAGCGGGCTCCTACGAGCAGTACTTC

j_call: TRBJ2-1
d_call: TRBD2
clone_size: .
v_call: TRBV3-1/TRBV3-2
cdr3_aa: CASSQDLLAGQYNEQFF
cdr3_nt: TGTGCCAGCAGCCAAGATCTACTAGCGGGACAATACAATGAGCAGTTCTTC

j_call: TRBJ2-5
d_call: .
clone_size: .
v_call: TRBV6-5
cdr3_aa: CASSYGGLHGQYF
cdr3_nt: TGTGCCAGCAGTTACGGGGGACTTCATGGCCAGTACTTC

j_call: TRBJ1-5
d_call: TRBD1
clone_size: .
v_call: TRBV18
cdr3_aa: CASSPPGQGGRQPQHF
cdr3_nt: TGTGCCAGCTCTCCTCCGGGACAGGGGGGGAGACAGCCCCAGCATTTT

j_call: TRBJ2-1
d_call: .
clone_size: .
v_call: TRBV19
cdr3_aa: CASSIGGLYNEQFF
cdr3_nt: TGTGCCAGTAGTATCGGGGGACTCTACAATGAGCAGTTCTTC

j_call: TRBJ1-1
d_call: .
clone_size: .
v_call: TRBV27
cdr3_aa: CASSQTGINTEAFF
cdr3_nt: TGTGCCAGCAGCCAGACCGGGATTAACACTGAAGCTTTCTTT

j_call: TRBJ1-1
d_call: TRBD1
clone_size: .
v_call: TRBV18
cdr3_aa: CASSPGQGGQAFF
cdr3_nt: TGTGCCAGCTCCCCGGGACAGGGGGGACAAGCTTTCTTT

j_call: TRBJ1-5
d_call: TRBD1
clone_size: .
v_call: TRBV28
cdr3_aa: CARLLPGQGGYSNQPQHF
cdr3_nt: TGTGCCCGGCTCTTACCGGGACAGGGCGGGTATAGCAATCAGCCCCAGCATTTT

j_call: TRBJ1-3
d_call: .
clone_size: .
v_call: TRBV7-8
cdr3_aa: CASSLQSTSGNTIYF
cdr3_nt: TGTGCCAGCAGCTTACAGTCCACCTCTGGAAACACCATATATTTT

j_call: TRBJ1-5
d_call: TRBD1
clone_size: .
v_call: TRBV18
cdr3_aa: CASSQGQGRNQPQHF
cdr3_nt: TGTGCCAGCTCTCAGGGACAGGGTAGGAACCAGCCCCAGCATTTT

j_call: TRBJ1-2
d_call: .
clone_size: .
v_call: TRBV2
cdr3_aa: CASTSGSMGYGYTF
cdr3_nt: TGTGCCAGCACCAGCGGGAGTATGGGCTATGGCTACACCTTC

j_call: TRBJ2-2
d_call: TRBD2
clone_size: .
v_call: TRBV18
cdr3_aa: CASSPREGMNTGELFF
cdr3_nt: TGTGCCAGCTCACCGCGGGAGGGAATGAACACCGGGGAGCTGTTTTTT

j_call: TRBJ1-6
d_call: TRBD1
clone_size: .
v_call: TRBV4-1
cdr3_aa: CASSQDGDRVGSYNSPLHF
cdr3_nt: TGCGCCAGCAGCCAAGATGGGGACAGGGTGGGCTCCTATAATTCACCCCTCCACTTT

j_call: TRBJ2-3
d_call: .
clone_size: .
v_call: TRBV30
cdr3_aa: CAWSPPGDTQYF
cdr3_nt: TGTGCCTGGAGTCCCCCAGGGGATACGCAGTATTTT

j_call: TRBJ2-7
d_call: .
clone_size: .
v_call: TRBV10-3
cdr3_aa: CAISSLTGVVGSGRYEQYF
cdr3_nt: TGTGCCATCAGCTCCCTGACAGGGGTGGTTGGTAGCGGGAGATACGAGCAGTACTTC

j_call: TRBJ1-5
d_call: .
clone_size: .
v_call: TRBV30
cdr3_aa: CAWSPGLPNQPQHF
cdr3_nt: TGTGCCTGGAGTCCGGGACTTCCGAATCAGCCCCAGCATTTT

j_call: TRBJ2-1
d_call: TRBD2
clone_size: .
v_call: TRBV5-1
cdr3_aa: CASRREDEQFF
cdr3_nt: TGCGCCAGCAGGCGGGAGGATGAGCAGTTCTTC

j_call: TRBJ1-1
d_call: .
clone_size: few
v_call: TRBV5-1
cdr3_aa: CASSLEAGLSYTEAFF
cdr3_nt: TGCGCCAGCAGCTTGGAGGCAGGGCTCTCCTACACTGAAGCTTTCTTT

j_call: TRBJ2-7
d_call: .
clone_size: few
v_call: TRBV2
cdr3_aa: CASSGYYEQYF
cdr3_nt: TGTGCCAGCAGTGGCTACTACGAGCAGTACTTC

j_call: TRBJ1-2
d_call: TRBD1
clone_size: .
v_call: TRBV5-1
cdr3_aa: CASSSTGGSDYGYTF
cdr3_nt: TGCGCCAGCAGCTCGACAGGGGGGAGTGACTATGGCTACACCTTC